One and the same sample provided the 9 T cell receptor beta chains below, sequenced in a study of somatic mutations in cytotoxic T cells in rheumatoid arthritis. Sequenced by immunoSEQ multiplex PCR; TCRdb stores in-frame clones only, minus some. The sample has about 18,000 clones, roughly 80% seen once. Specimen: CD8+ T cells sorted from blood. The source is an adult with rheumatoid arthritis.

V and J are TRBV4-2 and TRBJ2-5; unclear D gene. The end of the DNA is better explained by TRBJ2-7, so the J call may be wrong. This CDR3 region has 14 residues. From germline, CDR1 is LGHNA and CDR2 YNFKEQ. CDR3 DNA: TGTGCCAGCAGCCAATTTGTCGGCTCCTACGAGCAGTACTTC. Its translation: CASSQFVGSYEQYF.

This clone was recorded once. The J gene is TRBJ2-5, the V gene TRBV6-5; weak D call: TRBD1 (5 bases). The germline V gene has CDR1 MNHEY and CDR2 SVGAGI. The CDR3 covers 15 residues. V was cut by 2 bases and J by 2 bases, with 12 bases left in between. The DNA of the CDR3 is TGTGCCAGCAGTTACAGGCGAAGGGGACAAGAGACCCAGTACTTC. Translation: CASSYRRRGQETQYF.

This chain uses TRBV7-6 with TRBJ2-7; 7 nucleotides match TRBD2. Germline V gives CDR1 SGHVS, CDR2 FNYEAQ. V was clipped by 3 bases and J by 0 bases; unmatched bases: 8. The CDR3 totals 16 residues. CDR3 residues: CASSLGSGQSSYEQYF. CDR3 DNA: TGTGCCAGCAGCTTGGGTAGCGGGCAGAGCTCCTACGAGCAGTACTTC.

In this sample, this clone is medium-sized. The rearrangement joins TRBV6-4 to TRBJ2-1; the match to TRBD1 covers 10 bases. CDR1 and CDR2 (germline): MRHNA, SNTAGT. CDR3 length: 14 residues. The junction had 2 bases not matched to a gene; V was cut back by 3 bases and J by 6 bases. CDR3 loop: CASSEGTGANEQFF. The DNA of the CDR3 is TGTGCCAGCAGTGAAGGGACAGGGGCCAATGAGCAGTTCTTC.

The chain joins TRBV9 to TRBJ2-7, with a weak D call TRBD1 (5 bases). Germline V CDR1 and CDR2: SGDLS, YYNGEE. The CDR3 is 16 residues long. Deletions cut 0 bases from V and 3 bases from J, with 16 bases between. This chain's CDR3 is CASSVGAGLFSYEQYF. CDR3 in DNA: TGTGCCAGCAGCGTAGGAGCAGGGTTATTTAGCTACGAGCAGTACTTC.

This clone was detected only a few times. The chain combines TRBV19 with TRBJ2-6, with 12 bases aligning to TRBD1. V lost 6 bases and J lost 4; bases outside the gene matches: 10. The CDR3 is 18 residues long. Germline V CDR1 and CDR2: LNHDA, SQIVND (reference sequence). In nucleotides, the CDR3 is TGTGCCAGTAGGGGGCCGGGACAGGGGGCGCCCGGGGCCAACGTCCTGACTTTC. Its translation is CASRGPGQGAPGANVLTF. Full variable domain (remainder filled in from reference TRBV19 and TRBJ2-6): DGGITQSPKYLFRKEGQNVTLSCEQNLNHDAMYWYRQDPGQGLRLIYYSQIVNDFQKGDIAEGYSVSREKKESFPLTVTSAQKNPTAFYLCASRGPGQGAPGANVLTFGAGSRLTVL.

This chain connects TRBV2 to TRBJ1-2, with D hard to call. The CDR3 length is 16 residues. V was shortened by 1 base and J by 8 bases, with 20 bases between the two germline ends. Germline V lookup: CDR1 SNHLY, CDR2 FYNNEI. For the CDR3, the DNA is TGTGCCAGCAGTGAAGGTTCAGTGATAGGAGGGTACGGCTACACCTTC. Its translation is CASSEGSVIGGYGYTF.

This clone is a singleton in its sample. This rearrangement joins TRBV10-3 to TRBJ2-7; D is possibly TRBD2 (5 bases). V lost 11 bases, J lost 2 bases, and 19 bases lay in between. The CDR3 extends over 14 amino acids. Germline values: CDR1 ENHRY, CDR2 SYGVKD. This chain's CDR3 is CAATQNEGTYEQYF. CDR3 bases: TGTGCCGCCACCCAAAACGAGGGAACCTACGAGCAGTACTTC.

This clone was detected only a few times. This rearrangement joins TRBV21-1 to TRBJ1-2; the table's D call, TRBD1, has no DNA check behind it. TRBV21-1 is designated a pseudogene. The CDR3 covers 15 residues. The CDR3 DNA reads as TGTGCCAGCACCGTTCGGCGGGACAGGGTCTATGGCTACACCTTC. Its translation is CASTVRRDRVYGYTF.